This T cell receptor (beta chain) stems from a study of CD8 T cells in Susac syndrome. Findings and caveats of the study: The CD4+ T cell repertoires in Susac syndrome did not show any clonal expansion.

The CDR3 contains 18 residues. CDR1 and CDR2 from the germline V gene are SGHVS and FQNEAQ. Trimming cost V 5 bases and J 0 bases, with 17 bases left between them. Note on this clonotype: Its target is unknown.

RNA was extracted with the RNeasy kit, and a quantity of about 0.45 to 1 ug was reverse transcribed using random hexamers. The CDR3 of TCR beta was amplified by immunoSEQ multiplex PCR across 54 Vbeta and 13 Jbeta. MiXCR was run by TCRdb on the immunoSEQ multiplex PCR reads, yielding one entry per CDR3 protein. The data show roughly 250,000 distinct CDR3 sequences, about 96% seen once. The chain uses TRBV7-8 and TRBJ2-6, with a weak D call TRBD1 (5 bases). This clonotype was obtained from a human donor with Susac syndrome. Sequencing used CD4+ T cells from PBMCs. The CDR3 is CASSARVTSLSGANVLTF. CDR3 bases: TGTGCCAGCAGCGCCAGGGTAACCTCTCTCTCTGGGGCCAACGTCCTGACTTTC.